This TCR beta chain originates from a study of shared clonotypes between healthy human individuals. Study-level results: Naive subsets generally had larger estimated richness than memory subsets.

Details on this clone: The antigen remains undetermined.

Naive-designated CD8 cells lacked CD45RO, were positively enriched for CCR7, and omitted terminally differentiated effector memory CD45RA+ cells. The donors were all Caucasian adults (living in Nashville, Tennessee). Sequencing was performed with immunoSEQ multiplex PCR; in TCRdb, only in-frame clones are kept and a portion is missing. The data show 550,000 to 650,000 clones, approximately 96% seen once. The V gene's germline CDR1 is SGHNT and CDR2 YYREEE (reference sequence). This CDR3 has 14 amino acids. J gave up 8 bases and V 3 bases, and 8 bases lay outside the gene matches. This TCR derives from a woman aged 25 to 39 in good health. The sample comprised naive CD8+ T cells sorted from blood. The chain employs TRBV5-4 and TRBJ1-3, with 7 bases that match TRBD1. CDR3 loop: CASSSDRAIHTIYF. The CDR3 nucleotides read TGTGCCAGCAGCTCTGACAGGGCAATACACACCATATATTTT.